This passage covers 10 T cell receptor beta chains from one sample sequenced in a study of shared clonotypes between healthy human individuals (dated by TCRdb to between 2020 and 2021). Library generation was performed with the immunoSEQ multiplex PCR assay. Sourced from immuneACCESS, this table was stored by TCRdb with only in-frame sequences that have V and J called. A share of the clones is absent; for the studies checked, an unresolved V gene accounts for under half, and the remainder has no known explanation. This sample lists 500,000 to 650,000 clones; around 78% were detected once. The ten largest clones take up around 12% of the sample. The specimen sequenced was PBMCs. The receptors here all came from a woman between 40 and 55 years old in good health. Some clones in this sample may be carry-over from other donors' samples.

A single count supports this clone. V and J are TRBV19 and TRBJ2-1, with 8 bases matching TRBD2. Germline CDR1 LNHDA, CDR2 SQIVND (reference sequence). The trim removed 3 bases at V and 13 bases at J, leaving 8 bases unmatched. The CDR3 totals 13 residues. The CDR3 sequence is CASSIPNSGIQFF. DNA of the CDR3: TGTGCCAGTAGTATTCCTAATAGCGGGATTCAGTTCTTC.

The chain employs TRBV19 and TRBJ1-1; 7 nucleotides match TRBD1. The CDR3 totals 16 residues. Germline CDR1 and CDR2: LNHDA and SQIVND (reference sequence). J was trimmed by 0 bases and V by 3 bases; bases with no gene match: 7. This chain's CDR3 is CASSMEAGGMNTEAFF. CDR3 coding DNA: TGTGCCAGTAGTATGGAGGCAGGGGGTATGAACACTGAAGCTTTCTTT.

The chain carries TRBV5-4 and TRBJ2-7; 11 bases align to TRBD1. From germline, CDR1 is SGHNT and CDR2 YYREEE (reference sequence). This CDR3 contains 16 residues. Trimming took 4 bases from V and 5 from J; bases not matched to a gene: 11. CDR3 region: CASSPLGDRGTNEQYF. CDR3 DNA: TGTGCCAGCAGCCCCCTAGGGGACAGGGGGACGAACGAGCAGTACTTC.

The rearrangement uses TRBV28 and TRBJ2-7; D is possibly TRBD1 (6 bases). CDR3 length: 15 amino acids. The V gene lost 8 bases and the J gene lost 1 base, with 18 bases spanning the gap. Germline V gives CDR1 MDHEN, CDR2 SYDVKM. Here the CDR3 DNA reads TGTGCCAGCCGAGGGCCCAGGGGTGGGTCCTACGAGCAGTACTTC. Translated, it gives CASRGPRGGSYEQYF.

This chain links TRBV19 with TRBJ2-2; 9 bases line up with TRBD1. The CDR3 is 16 amino acids. Per germline, CDR1 LNHDA and CDR2 SQIVND (reference sequence). With V trimmed by 5 bases and J by 7 bases, 11 bases remained unmatched. The CDR3 DNA follows: TGTGCCAGTAGTGAATCCCGGGACAGGGCGAGCGGGGAGCTGTTTTTT. It translates to CASSESRDRASGELFF.

Concerning this clone itself: This clone may be a read error of a much larger clone one base away. This rearrangement joins TRBV29-1 to TRBJ2-2, with 9 bases matching TRBD1. The junction had 5 bases not matched to a gene; V was cut back by 7 bases and J by 5 bases. Germline CDR1 SQVTM, CDR2 ANQGSEA. The CDR3 length is 13 residues. CDR3 DNA: TGCAGCGGCGACAGGGGGGGGACCGGGGAGCTGTTTTTT. This encodes CSGDRGGTGELFF.

The V call is TRBV14, the J call TRBJ1-6; D is undetermined. The V end lost 0 bases, the J end lost 5 bases, and 8 bases lay between the germline ends. Germline V gene data show CDR1 as SGHDN and CDR2 as FVKESK. CDR3 length equals 15 residues. The CDR3 here is CASSQERRNNSPLHF. CDR3 sequence (DNA): TGTGCCAGCAGCCAAGAGAGGAGGAATAATTCACCCCTCCACTTT.

The J gene is TRBJ2-7, the V gene TRBV4-1, with 7 bases fitting TRBD1. CDR3 size: 15 residues. CDR1 and CDR2 (germline): MGHRA, YSYEKL. The junction had 9 bases not matched to a gene; V was cut back by 3 bases and J by 4 bases. Here the CDR3 reads CASSQWTGAVYEQYF. Here the CDR3 DNA reads TGCGCCAGCAGCCAGTGGACAGGAGCAGTGTACGAGCAGTACTTC.

This clone was observed once. The rearrangement uses TRBV28 and TRBJ2-3; unclear D gene. Germline values: CDR1 MDHEN, CDR2 SYDVKM. The CDR3 totals 17 residues. Trimming left V 2 bases short and J 1 base short, with 16 bases between. CDR3 sequence reads: CASSLGVALLRTDTQYF. The CDR3 nucleotides read TGTGCCAGCAGTTTAGGGGTAGCCCTACTCCGCACAGATACGCAGTATTTT. Looking up the rest from reference TRBV28 and TRBJ2-3 gives the full variable domain: DVKVTQSSRYLVKRTGEKVFLECVQDMDHENMFWYRQDPGLGLRLIYFSYDVKMKEKGDIPEGYSVSREKKERFSLILESASTNQTSMYLCASSLGVALLRTDTQYFGPGTRLTVL.

This clone came up a few times. V and J are TRBV28 and TRBJ1-5, with 11 positions matching TRBD1. Germline loops: CDR1 MDHEN, CDR2 SYDVKM. The CDR3 runs 16 residues. The J segment lost 9 bases and the V segment lost 5 bases, leaving 12 bases of the junction unmatched. The CDR3 coding sequence is TGTGCCAGCAGTCCTCCCGGACAGGGGGCGCGATGGCCCCAGCATTTT. As protein: CASSPPGQGARWPQHF. The whole variable domain, remainder taken from reference TRBV28 and TRBJ1-5, is DVKVTQSSRYLVKRTGEKVFLECVQDMDHENMFWYRQDPGLGLRLIYFSYDVKMKEKGDIPEGYSVSREKKERFSLILESASTNQTSMYLCASSPPGQGARWPQHFGDGTRLSIL.